These 25 T cell receptor beta chains came from one sample sequenced in a study of shared clonotypes between healthy human individuals. Clones were sequenced by immunoSEQ multiplex PCR, and TCRdb holds only the in-frame ones, with some missing. The repertoire holds around 580,000 clones, with roughly 98% as singletons. Naive CD8 cells lacked CD45RO and underwent positive selection for CCR7, leaving out terminally differentiated effector memory CD45RA+ cells. Sequencing used naive CD8+ T cells sorted from blood. The receptors were gathered from a man aged 25 to 40 in good health.

This clone occurred once. This chain links TRBV28 with TRBJ1-4; no clear D gene. V was clipped by 2 bases and J by 11 bases, with 12 bases between them. The germline V gene has CDR1 MDHEN and CDR2 SYDVKM. This CDR3 has 13 amino acids. CDR3 sequence: CASSLRANTKLFF. The CDR3 DNA reads as TGTGCCAGCAGTTTAAGGGCGAACACGAAACTGTTTTTT.

The chain recombines TRBV5-1 with TRBJ2-7, with TRBD1 matching 7 bases. The CDR3 sequence is 15 residues long. Germline V lookup: CDR1 SGHRS, CDR2 YFSETQ. V trimming: 1 base; J trimming: 4 bases; junction bases outside the gene matches: 8. The CDR3 nucleotides are TGCGCCAGCAGCTTGTTCGGGACAGTGAGTTACGAGCAGTACTTC. Protein sequence: CASSLFGTVSYEQYF. The full variable domain, in which reference TRBV5-1 and TRBJ2-7 provide the parts outside the CDR3, is KAGVTQTPRYLIKTRGQQVTLSCSPISGHRSVSWYQQTPGQGLQFLFEYFSETQRNKGNFPGRFSGRQFSNSRSEMNVSTLELGDSALYLCASSLFGTVSYEQYFGPGTRLTVT.

This clone has a single count. The CDR3 sequence: CASSAVLEPQHF. For the CDR3, the DNA is TGTGCCAGTAGTGCCGTCCTGGAGCCCCAGCATTTT. The J gene is TRBJ1-5, the V gene TRBV19; D gene ambiguous. The germline gives CDR1 LNHDA, CDR2 SQIVND (reference sequence). The CDR3 loop spans 12 amino acids. V lost 5 bases to trimming and J lost 8 bases, with 10 bases between them.

The chain has TRBV5-6 and TRBJ2-5, with D possibly matching TRBD1 (5 bases). CDR1 and CDR2 from the germline V gene are SGHDT and YYEEEE. V dropped 1 base and J dropped 1 base, with 14 bases sitting between them. The CDR3 consists of 16 residues. CDR3 DNA: TGTGCCAGCAGCTTGTTGCGACAGAGCTCCCAAGAGACCCAGTACTTC. It specifies CASSLLRQSSQETQYF.

V and J are TRBV29-1 and TRBJ2-1; 10 nucleotides align to TRBD2. CDR1 and CDR2 (germline): SQVTM, ANQGSEA. V shed 2 bases, J shed 6 bases, and the junction held 4 bases outside the gene matches. This CDR3 comprises 14 residues. The CDR3 sequence is CSVESVAGGNEQFF. The CDR3 DNA reads as TGCAGCGTTGAATCGGTAGCGGGAGGCAATGAGCAGTTCTTC.

The CDR3 DNA reads TGTGCCAGCAGCTTTCGTACGGGGGAGACCCAGTACTTC. It yields the protein CASSFRTGETQYF. The rearrangement uses TRBV7-9 and TRBJ2-5; tentative D call: TRBD2 (5 bases). V lost 3 bases, J lost 5 bases, and 10 bases lay in between. The CDR3 has 13 residues. The germline CDR1 and CDR2 sequences are SEHNR and FQNEAQ (reference sequence).

The rearrangement uses TRBV5-6 and TRBJ2-3; D is uncertain. Trimming stripped 4 bases from V and 2 bases from J, with 5 bases between. Germline V gene data show CDR1 as SGHDT and CDR2 as YYEEEE. This CDR3 contains 12 residues. The CDR3: CASSDFTDTQYF. DNA for the CDR3: TGTGCCAGCAGCGACTTCACAGATACGCAGTATTTT. Full variable domain (missing parts from reference TRBV5-6 and TRBJ2-3): DAGVTQSPTHLIKTRGQQVTLRCSPKSGHDTVSWYQQALGQGPQFIFQYYEEEERQRGNFPDRFSGHQFPNYSSELNVNALLLGDSALYLCASSDFTDTQYFGPGTRLTVL.

This chain links TRBV14 with TRBJ2-1, with D unresolved. Germline lookup yields CDR1 SGHDN and CDR2 FVKESK. V was cut by 2 bases and J by 5 bases, with 10 bases left in between. This CDR3 is 14 amino acids long. CDR3 coding DNA: TGTGCCAGCAGCCAACTTTATGCGGACAATGAGCAGTTCTTC. It is translated as CASSQLYADNEQFF.

The V and J genes are TRBV10-1 and TRBJ2-3, with D tentatively TRBD1 or TRBD2 (5 bases each). The germline V gene has CDR1 WNHNN and CDR2 SYGVQD (reference sequence). The CDR3 loop spans 14 amino acids. V was pared by 3 bases and J by 7 bases, with 14 bases between. DNA of the CDR3: TGCGCCAGCAGTGAAGTAGGGGAGTGGAATACGCAGTATTTT. Encoded protein: CASSEVGEWNTQYF.

The CDR3 here is CASTLLVNSGNNEQFF. CDR3 nucleotide sequence: TGTGCCAGCACCCTTCTGGTGAATAGCGGGAACAATGAGCAGTTCTTC. The genes are TRBV7-9 and TRBJ2-1; 8 bases match TRBD2. V lost 7 bases, J lost 5 bases, and 13 bases stayed unmatched. CDR3 size: 16 residues. Looked up from germline, CDR1 is SEHNR and CDR2 is FQNEAQ (reference sequence). The full variable domain, in which reference TRBV7-9 and TRBJ2-1 provide the parts outside the CDR3, is DTGVSQNPRHKITKRGQNVTFRCDPISEHNRLYWYRQTLGQGPEFLTYFQNEAQLEKSRLLSDRFSAERPKGSFSTLEIQRTEQGDSAMYLCASTLLVNSGNNEQFFGPGTRLTVL.

Turning to this clone: The junction differs from germline at one of its ends, possibly a read error. The chain couples TRBV5-6 to TRBJ2-1, with 7 nucleotides matching TRBD2. This CDR3 is built from 11 residues. Germline lookup yields CDR1 SGHDT and CDR2 YYEEEE. The CDR3, as DNA: TGTGCCAGCAGCTTGGGCGGGAGAGGTGTCTTC. It encodes CASSLGGRGVF.

V and J are TRBV10-3 and TRBJ2-7, with D possibly TRBD1 on 5 matching bases. The CDR3 extends over 15 amino acids. The V gene lost 1 base and the J gene lost 7 bases, with 17 bases spanning the gap. CDR1 ENHRY and CDR2 SYGVKD come from the germline V gene. Written as DNA, the CDR3 is TGTGCCATCAGTGAGTTACAGGTCACGTTGGGGGAGCAGTACTTC. It is translated as CAISELQVTLGEQYF.

With respect to this clone: The junction shows a germline mismatch at one end, possibly a read error. The chain uses TRBV20-1 and TRBJ2-3; perhaps TRBD2 as D (5 bases). Germline CDR1 reads DFQATT; CDR2 reads SNEGSKA (reference sequence). CDR3 size: 11 residues. The CDR3 loop reads CSAPKGSEFLF. The CDR3 DNA reads as TGCAGTGCTCCGAAAGGGAGCGAGTTCCTATTT.

The chain carries TRBV27 and TRBJ1-5; no reliable D call. The ends were cut back, 11 bases at V and 6 bases at J, with 11 bases in the middle. Germline V gives CDR1 MNHEY, CDR2 SMNVEV (reference sequence). This CDR3 region has 11 residues. CDR3 DNA sequence: TGTGCCGCGGGATTGACTCAGCCCCAGCATTTT. Protein product: CAAGLTQPQHF.

This chain joins TRBV10-2 and TRBJ2-1, with D possibly being TRBD1 (6 bases). CDR3 length equals 13 residues. CDR1 and CDR2 from the germline V gene are WSHSY and SAAADI. V was trimmed by 3 bases and J by 7 bases, leaving 10 bases between them. CDR3 region: CASSEQGRNEQFF. CDR3 coding DNA: TGCGCCAGCAGTGAACAGGGACGTAATGAGCAGTTCTTC.

This sequence joins TRBV9 and TRBJ2-1, with 10 bases fitting TRBD2. V shed 2 bases, J shed 10 bases, and the junction held 12 bases outside the gene matches. The CDR3 totals 16 residues. The germline V gene encodes CDR1 SGDLS and CDR2 YYNGEE. CDR3 sequence: CASSVWWTSGDFEQFF. CDR3 bases: TGTGCCAGCAGCGTGTGGTGGACTAGCGGAGATTTCGAGCAGTTCTTC.

This chain uses TRBV30 with TRBJ1-1; D might be TRBD1 (5 bases). V lost 1 base to trimming and J lost 5 bases, with 8 bases between them. The CDR3 contains 12 residues. In germline, CDR1 is GTSNPN, CDR2 SVGIG (reference sequence). This CDR3 reads CAWSAGGTEAFF. The CDR3 DNA sequence: TGTGCCTGGAGTGCTGGGGGAACTGAAGCTTTCTTT.

The rearrangement uses TRBV7-9 and TRBJ2-7; 7 nucleotides line up with TRBD1. Germline V gives CDR1 SEHNR, CDR2 FQNEAQ (reference sequence). The CDR3 sequence is 15 residues long. Trimming at V came to 6 bases and at J to 4 bases, leaving 12 bases not matched to a gene. The CDR3 DNA follows: TGTGCCAGCAGTCACCCATGGGGACAGATATACGAGCAGTACTTC. It encodes CASSHPWGQIYEQYF.

The chain is built from TRBV7-9 and TRBJ2-1, with a possible D match to TRBD1 (6 bases). V lost 0 bases to trimming and J lost 6 bases, with 6 bases between them. Germline CDR1 and CDR2: SEHNR and FQNEAQ (reference sequence). The CDR3 contains 13 residues. In nucleotides, the CDR3 is TGTGCCAGCAGCTTAGCGACAGGCAATGAGCAGTTCTTC. It specifies CASSLATGNEQFF. The variable domain in full, completed from reference TRBV7-9 and TRBJ2-1, reads DTGVSQNPRHKITKRGQNVTFRCDPISEHNRLYWYRQTLGQGPEFLTYFQNEAQLEKSRLLSDRFSAERPKGSFSTLEIQRTEQGDSAMYLCASSLATGNEQFFGPGTRLTVL.

This CDR3 reads CASSAGLAGPGDTQYF. The CDR3 DNA reads as TGTGCCAGCTCAGCCGGACTAGCGGGTCCTGGTGATACGCAGTATTTT. This rearrangement joins TRBV18 to TRBJ2-3, with 11 bases lining up with TRBD2. This CDR3 comprises 16 residues. Germline CDR1 and CDR2: KGHSH and LQKENI. The trim removed 5 bases at V and 6 bases at J, leaving 10 bases unmatched.

This clone appeared once. CDR3 region: CSVLTRGQANVLTF. The CDR3 DNA follows: TGCAGCGTTCTAACTCGGGGGCAGGCCAACGTCCTGACTTTC. The V gene is TRBV29-1, the J gene TRBJ2-6; tentatively, D is TRBD1 or TRBD2 (6 bases each). The CDR3 covers 14 residues. Germline assignment: CDR1 SQVTM and CDR2 ANQGSEA. Trimming took 5 bases from V and 6 from J, leaving 14 bases between them.

The chain is built from TRBV19 and TRBJ2-7, with D unclear. This CDR3 spans 13 amino acids. The V end lost 3 bases, the J end lost 7 bases, and 13 bases lay between the germline ends. Germline V gene data show CDR1 as LNHDA and CDR2 as SQIVND (reference sequence). The CDR3 reads CASSIGLASEQYF. The CDR3, as DNA: TGTGCCAGTAGTATTGGCCTGGCCTCTGAGCAGTACTTC.

The V and J genes are TRBV5-6 and TRBJ1-2, with TRBD1 identical over 8 bases. V was pared by 4 bases and J by 3 bases, with 5 bases of the junction left unmatched. The CDR3 is 14 residues long. Germline-derived CDR1 and CDR2 are SGHDT and YYEEEE. DNA of the CDR3: TGTGCCAGCAGCACGGACAGGGATGACTATGGCTACACCTTC. As protein: CASSTDRDDYGYTF.

The V call is TRBV7-2, the J call TRBJ2-3; a weak D match, TRBD2 (6 bases). Trimming pared 0 bases from V and 6 bases from J, leaving 10 bases between. The length of the CDR3 is 14 residues. Germline CDR1 reads SGHTA; CDR2 reads FQGNSA. CDR3 sequence (DNA): TGTGCCAGCAGCTTAGCGGGAGGTACTGATACGCAGTATTTT. It is translated as CASSLAGGTDTQYF.

The genes are TRBV5-8 and TRBJ2-5; D not certain. The CDR3 consists of 11 residues. CDR1 and CDR2 from the germline V gene are SGHTS and YDEGEE. V was trimmed by 4 bases and J by 2 bases, leaving 3 bases between them. DNA for the CDR3: TGTGCCAGCAGCAATCAAGAGACCCAGTACTTC. This sequence encodes CASSNQETQYF.